The 2 T cell receptor beta chains below were found in one sample sequenced in a study of regulatory T cells in long-lasting Graves disease. Specified time point: persistent/refractory GD, antithyroid drugs over 5 years with positive TRAb. With RNA extracted from PBMCs as input, the TCR library was made. Arm-PCR of CDR3 regions with iRepertoire HTBI primers generated TCR beta libraries. From the multiplex PCR reads, TCRdb called clonotypes with MiXCR, one entry per CDR3 protein. The sample consists of 350,000 to 450,000 distinct CDR3 sequences, less than 25% of them appearing once. Sequencing used peripheral blood mononuclear cells (PBMCs), obtained when the disease was refractory, from a patient treated with antithyroid drugs. These receptor sequences come from a female donor with Graves disease.

This clonotype was counted between two and nine times. This sequence joins TRBV18 and TRBJ1-4; D remains ambiguous. The germline V gene has CDR1 KGHSH and CDR2 LQKENI. Trimming took off 2 bases at V and 0 bases at J, with 13 bases between the two ends. The CDR3 has 17 residues. Here the CDR3 reads CASSPLTRTTTNEKLFF. Written as DNA, the CDR3 is TGTGCCAGCTCACCATTGACGAGGACCACAACTAATGAAAAACTGTTTTTT.

This clonotype was counted only a few times. The gene calls are TRBV24-1 and TRBJ1-5, with TRBD1 identical over 9 bases. There are 15 residues in the CDR3. In germline, CDR1 is KGHDR, CDR2 SFDVKD. V gave up 4 bases and J gave up 7 bases; unmatched junction bases: 7. The CDR3 DNA follows: TGTGCCACCAGTGAGTCCGGGACAGGGAAGCAGCCCCAGCATTTT. Translation gives CATSESGTGKQPQHF.